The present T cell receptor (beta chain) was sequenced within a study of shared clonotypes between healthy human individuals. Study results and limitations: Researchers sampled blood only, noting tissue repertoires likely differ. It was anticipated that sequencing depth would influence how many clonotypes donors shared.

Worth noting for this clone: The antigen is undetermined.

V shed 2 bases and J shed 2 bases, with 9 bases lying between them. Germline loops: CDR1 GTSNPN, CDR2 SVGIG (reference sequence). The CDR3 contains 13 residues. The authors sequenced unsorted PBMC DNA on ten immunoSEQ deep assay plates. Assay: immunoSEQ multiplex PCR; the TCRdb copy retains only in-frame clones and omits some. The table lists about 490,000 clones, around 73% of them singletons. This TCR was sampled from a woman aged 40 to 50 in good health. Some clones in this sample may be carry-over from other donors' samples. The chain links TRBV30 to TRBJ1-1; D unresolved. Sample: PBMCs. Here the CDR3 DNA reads TGTGCCTGGAGTAAAGACACTAACACTGAAGCTTTCTTT. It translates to CAWSKDTNTEAFF.